What follows are 16 T cell receptor beta chains derived from one specimen sequenced in a study of T cell responses to AZD1222 COVID-19 vaccine. Clones were read by immunoSEQ multiplex PCR, and TCRdb kept only the in-frame ones, dropping some. The table includes 100,000 to 150,000 clones, about 82% detected once. The sequences come from peripheral blood, collected on day 0 of AZD1222 vaccination. These receptors were obtained from an adult in good health.

The gene calls are TRBV4-3 and TRBJ1-1; D is unresolved. CDR1 LGHNA and CDR2 YSLEER come from the germline V gene. V was trimmed by 1 base and J by 5 bases, leaving 11 bases between them. The CDR3 has 14 amino acids. The CDR3 reads CASSQAFVGTEAFF. The CDR3 DNA reads TGCGCCAGCAGCCAAGCGTTTGTCGGGACTGAAGCTTTCTTT.

This chain connects TRBV20-1 to TRBJ2-2; TRBD1 matches 7 bases. V shed 5 bases, J shed 4 bases, and the junction held 4 bases outside the gene matches. This CDR3 is built from 13 residues. The V gene's germline CDR1 is DFQATT and CDR2 SNEGSKA (reference sequence). The CDR3 bases are TGCAGTGCTGGTGGGACAGTCACCGGGGAGCTGTTTTTT. Protein sequence: CSAGGTVTGELFF.

CDR3 sequence (DNA): TGCGCCAGCAGCTTGGCCTCAGGCAGGTTTGGTTCACCCCTCCACTTT. It codes for CASSLASGRFGSPLHF. This chain joins TRBV5-1 and TRBJ1-6; D unresolved. This CDR3 has 16 residues. Trimming took 0 bases from V and 9 from J, leaving 16 bases between them. The germline gives CDR1 SGHRS, CDR2 YFSETQ.

V and J are TRBV4-1 and TRBJ1-6; unclear D gene. CDR1 and CDR2 from the germline V gene are MGHRA and YSYEKL. The V end lost 3 bases, the J end lost 10 bases, and 13 bases lay between the germline ends. The CDR3 totals 14 residues. In DNA, the CDR3 is TGCGCCAGCAGCCACGCTACCTTCGACTCACCCCTCCACTTT. Protein sequence: CASSHATFDSPLHF.

The chain links TRBV4-1 to TRBJ1-4; perhaps TRBD1 as D (6 bases). Germline V gene sequence: CDR1 MGHRA, CDR2 YSYEKL. The CDR3 extends over 16 amino acids. V gave up 4 bases and J gave up 4 bases, with 16 bases separating them. CDR3 nucleotide sequence: TGCGCCAGCAGCCGAGGGCGGGGGCGGGTTAATGAAAAACTGTTTTTT. It specifies CASSRGRGRVNEKLFF.

The chain has TRBV5-1 and TRBJ2-7; 9 nucleotides match TRBD2. J lost 3 bases, V lost 0 bases, and 4 bases had no gene match. Germline V gene data show CDR1 as SGHRS and CDR2 as YFSETQ. This CDR3 is 15 amino acids long. The CDR3 bases are TGCGCCAGCAGCTTGGGACTAGCGGCCTACTACGAGCAGTACTTC. It codes for CASSLGLAAYYEQYF.

The chain employs TRBV11-2 and TRBJ2-7; 11 nucleotides line up with TRBD1. The length of the CDR3 is 16 residues. With V trimmed by 2 bases and J by 2 bases, 5 bases remained unmatched. The germline V gene has CDR1 SGHAT and CDR2 FQNNGV. The CDR3: CASSLWTGGSPYEQYF. CDR3 DNA: TGTGCCAGCAGCTTATGGACAGGGGGCTCCCCCTACGAGCAGTACTTC.

This clone was picked up a small number of times. V is TRBV11-3 and J is TRBJ2-5, with TRBD1 identical over 9 bases. Losses at the gene ends were 5 bases for V and 1 base for J; bases not matched to a gene: 5. The germline CDR1 and CDR2 sequences are SGHNT and YENEEA. The CDR3 extends over 15 amino acids. CDR3 DNA: TGTGCCAGCAGCCCGGGACAGGGTCTCCAAGAGACCCAGTACTTC. Amino acid sequence: CASSPGQGLQETQYF. The whole variable domain, remainder taken from reference TRBV11-3 and TRBJ2-5, is EAGVVQSPRYKIIEKKQPVAFWCNPISGHNTLYWYLQNLGQGPELLIRYENEEAVDDSQLPKDRFSAERLKGVDSTLKIQPAELGDSAVYLCASSPGQGLQETQYFGPGTRLLVL.

Comment on this clone: One junction end does not reproduce the germline sequence, and a read error may be involved. The genes are TRBV20-1 and TRBJ1-1; the D gene is possibly TRBD1 (5 bases). CDR3 size: 11 residues. Germline loops: CDR1 DFQATT, CDR2 SNEGSKA (reference sequence). The CDR3 protein is CSARWGTAPIF. The CDR3 DNA follows: TGCAGTGCTAGGTGGGGGACGGCCCCTATCTTT.

J is TRBJ2-1 and V is TRBV19; unclear D gene. V lost 5 bases, J lost 2 bases, and 10 bases lay in between. This CDR3 contains 14 residues. Germline lookup yields CDR1 LNHDA and CDR2 SQIVND (reference sequence). In nucleotides, the CDR3 is TGTGCCAGTAGTTGGGATTCACCCTACAATGAGCAGTTCTTC. It specifies CASSWDSPYNEQFF.

The chain joins TRBV7-2 to TRBJ2-5, with 10 bases identical to TRBD1. CDR1 and CDR2 (germline): SGHTA, FQGNSA. V was pared by 3 bases and J by 3 bases, with 7 bases of the junction left unmatched. The CDR3 loop spans 16 amino acids. The CDR3: CASSFQTGTGEETQYF. The CDR3 coding sequence is TGTGCCAGCAGCTTTCAAACCGGGACAGGGGAAGAGACCCAGTACTTC.

The chain couples TRBV10-3 to TRBJ2-2; 9 nucleotides match TRBD1. The V gene's germline CDR1 is ENHRY and CDR2 SYGVKD. CDR3 length equals 14 residues. V dropped 6 bases and J dropped 3; count of bases not matched to a gene: 2. As DNA, the CDR3 is TGTGCCATCAGACAGGGGGCAGACACCGGGGAGCTGTTTTTT. Its protein is CAIRQGADTGELFF.

The CDR3 protein is CASSEPGQGSGEQYF. The CDR3 region has the DNA TGCGCCAGCAGTGAGCCAGGACAGGGGTCAGGCGAGCAGTACTTC. The V gene is TRBV10-2, the J gene TRBJ2-7, with 9 bases lining up with TRBD1. V trimming: 2 bases; J trimming: 6 bases; junction bases outside the gene matches: 8. Germline assignment: CDR1 WSHSY and CDR2 SAAADI. The CDR3 loop spans 15 amino acids.

The J gene is TRBJ2-7, the V gene TRBV18; D gene ambiguous. The V end lost 8 bases, the J end lost 1 base, and 15 bases lay between the germline ends. This CDR3 comprises 14 residues. Germline values: CDR1 KGHSH, CDR2 LQKENI. The DNA for the CDR3 is TGTGCCAGCCGGTCAGAGAGCTTTTCCTACGAGCAGTACTTC. Amino acid sequence: CASRSESFSYEQYF.

The J gene is TRBJ1-1, the V gene TRBV29-1; no clear D gene. The CDR3 contains 11 residues. V dropped 4 bases and J dropped 0 bases, with 3 bases sitting between them. CDR1 SQVTM and CDR2 ANQGSEA come from the germline V gene. As DNA, the CDR3 is TGCAGCGTTGTTTTGAACACTGAAGCTTTCTTT. Encoded protein: CSVVLNTEAFF.

The rearrangement links TRBV29-1 to TRBJ1-2; D call uncertain. This CDR3 has 11 amino acids. With 5 bases removed from V and 11 bases from J, the gap between germline ends came to 15 bases. Per germline, CDR1 SQVTM and CDR2 ANQGSEA. CDR3 coding DNA: TGCAGCGTTCAACGTTCGAGAGCGTACACCTTC. Translation: CSVQRSRAYTF.